Following are 10 T cell receptor beta chains from one sample sequenced in a study of blood T cell repertoires in COVID-19. This table comes from immunoSEQ multiplex PCR, and its TCRdb copy is limited to in-frame clones, with some not included. Here the sample spans about 170,000 clones, 85% being singletons. What was sequenced was peripheral blood. These TCRs come from a woman older than 75 with COVID-19, enrolled during active disease.

The genes are TRBV5-1 and TRBJ1-1, with D uncertain. Germline loops: CDR1 SGHRS, CDR2 YFSETQ. With 0 bases removed from V and 4 bases from J, the gap between germline ends came to 10 bases. CDR3 length: 14 residues. The CDR3 sequence is CASSLGTGATEAFF. CDR3 coding DNA: TGCGCCAGCAGCTTGGGGACGGGAGCCACTGAAGCTTTCTTT.

This sequence joins TRBV18 and TRBJ1-1, with 10 bases aligning to TRBD1. Trimming at V came to 6 bases and at J to 6 bases, leaving 7 bases not matched to a gene. This CDR3 has 14 residues. Germline values: CDR1 KGHSH, CDR2 LQKENI. CDR3: CASSTRTGGAEAFF. For the CDR3, the DNA is TGTGCCAGCTCCACCCGGACAGGGGGGGCTGAAGCTTTCTTT. The complete variable domain, with remaining parts taken from reference TRBV18 and TRBJ1-1, reads NAGVMQNPRHLVRRRGQEARLRCSPMKGHSHVYWYRQLPEEGLKFMVYLQKENIIDESGMPKERFSAEFPKEGPSILRIQQVVRGDSAAYFCASSTRTGGAEAFFGQGTRLTVV.

A single count supports this clone. The V and J genes are TRBV5-1 and TRBJ2-5; perhaps TRBD1 as D (6 bases). Germline-derived CDR1 and CDR2 are SGHRS and YFSETQ. The CDR3 is 14 amino acids. Trimming removed 0 bases from V and 2 bases from J, with 8 bases in between. The CDR3 protein is CASSLGDTQETQYF. In DNA form, the CDR3 reads TGCGCCAGCAGCTTGGGGGACACACAAGAGACCCAGTACTTC.

V is TRBV7-8 and J is TRBJ1-5; D gene ambiguous. Looked up from germline, CDR1 is SGHVS and CDR2 is FQNEAQ. The CDR3 spans 13 residues. V was cut by 3 bases and J by 5 bases, with 8 bases left in between. CDR3 sequence (DNA): TGTGCCAGCAGCTTCGAGAAAGATCAGCCCCAGCATTTT. It encodes CASSFEKDQPQHF.

The chain couples TRBV20-1 to TRBJ2-7, with 9 positions matching TRBD2. CDR3 size: 15 residues. From germline, CDR1 is DFQATT and CDR2 SNEGSKA (reference sequence). Trimming cost V 3 bases and J 0 bases; bases outside gene matches: 6. The CDR3 nucleotides read TGCAGTGCTAGTTCCCGACTAGCGGACTCCTACGAGCAGTACTTC. It translates to CSASSRLADSYEQYF.

The V call is TRBV6-5, the J call TRBJ1-6, with D uncertain. Germline V gives CDR1 MNHEY, CDR2 SVGAGI. The CDR3 is 14 residues long. Between the trimmed V and J ends, which lost 6 bases and 6 bases, there was a span of 12 bases. CDR3 protein: CASRSGIINSPLHF. CDR3 coding DNA: TGTGCCAGCAGGTCGGGGATCATTAATTCACCCCTCCACTTT.

The V call is TRBV27, the J call TRBJ1-3; TRBD1 is a possible D gene (5 bases). This CDR3 contains 13 residues. V dropped 10 bases and J dropped 8 bases, with 18 bases sitting between them. Germline V gene data show CDR1 as MNHEY and CDR2 as SMNVEV (reference sequence). The CDR3 region has the DNA TGTGCCACCTCTGGCGGGGGGAGAGACACCATATATTTT. Its translation is CATSGGGRDTIYF.

This chain uses TRBV19 with TRBJ1-3; D ambiguous. V was pared by 7 bases and J by 2 bases, with 15 bases between. This CDR3 has 15 amino acids. Looked up from germline, CDR1 is LNHDA and CDR2 is SQIVND (reference sequence). The CDR3 nucleotides read TGTGCCAGTACTCTTTCGCTGCGAACTGGAAACACCATATATTTT. It yields the protein CASTLSLRTGNTIYF.

V gene TRBV19 combines with J gene TRBJ1-5; 7 nucleotides align to TRBD1. The length of the CDR3 is 16 residues. V lost 6 bases, J lost 3 bases, and 11 bases stayed unmatched. Germline V lookup: CDR1 LNHDA, CDR2 SQIVND (reference sequence). CDR3 in DNA: TGTGCCAGTAGCCGTGATCGACAGGGACTCAATCAGCCCCAGCATTTT. This translates into CASSRDRQGLNQPQHF. Full variable domain (rest looked up from reference TRBV19 and TRBJ1-5): DGGITQSPKYLFRKEGQNVTLSCEQNLNHDAMYWYRQDPGQGLRLIYYSQIVNDFQKGDIAEGYSVSREKKESFPLTVTSAQKNPTAFYLCASSRDRQGLNQPQHFGDGTRLSIL.

The chain joins TRBV4-1 to TRBJ1-5; D gene uncertain. The V gene lost 0 bases and the J gene lost 0 bases, with 18 bases spanning the gap. The CDR3 contains 19 residues. The germline gives CDR1 MGHRA, CDR2 YSYEKL. Here the CDR3 DNA reads TGCGCCAGCAGCCAAGATAGTTTGGAGCTTACTTATAGCAATCAGCCCCAGCATTTT. Translated: CASSQDSLELTYSNQPQHF.